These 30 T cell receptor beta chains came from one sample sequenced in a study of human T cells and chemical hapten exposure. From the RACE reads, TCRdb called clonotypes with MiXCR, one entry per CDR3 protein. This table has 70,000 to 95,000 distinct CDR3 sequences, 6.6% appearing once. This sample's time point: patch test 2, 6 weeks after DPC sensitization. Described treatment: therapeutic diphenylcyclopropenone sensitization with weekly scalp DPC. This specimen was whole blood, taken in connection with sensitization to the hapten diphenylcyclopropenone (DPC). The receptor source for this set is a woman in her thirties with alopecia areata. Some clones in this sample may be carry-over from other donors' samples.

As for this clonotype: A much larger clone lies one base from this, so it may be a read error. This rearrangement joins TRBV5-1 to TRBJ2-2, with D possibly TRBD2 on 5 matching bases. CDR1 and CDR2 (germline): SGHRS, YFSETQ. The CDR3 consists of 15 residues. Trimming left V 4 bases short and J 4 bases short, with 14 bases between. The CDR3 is CASSREQSVTGELFF. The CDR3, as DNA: TGCGCCAGCAGCCGGGAACAGTCGGTCACCGGGGAGCTGTTTTTT. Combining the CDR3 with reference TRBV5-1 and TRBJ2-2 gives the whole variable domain KAGVTQTPRYLIKTRGQQVTLSCSPISGHRSVSWYQQTPGQGLQFLFEYFSETQRNKGNFPGRFSGRQFSNSRSEMNVSTLELGDSALYLCASSREQSVTGELFFGEGSRLTVL.

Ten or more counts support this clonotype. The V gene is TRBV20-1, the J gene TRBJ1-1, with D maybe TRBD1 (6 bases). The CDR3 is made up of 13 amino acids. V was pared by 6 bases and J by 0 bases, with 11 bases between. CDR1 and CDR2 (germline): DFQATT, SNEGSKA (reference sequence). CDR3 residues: CSARTVLNTEAFF. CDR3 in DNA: TGCAGTGCCAGGACAGTGTTGAACACTGAAGCTTTCTTT.

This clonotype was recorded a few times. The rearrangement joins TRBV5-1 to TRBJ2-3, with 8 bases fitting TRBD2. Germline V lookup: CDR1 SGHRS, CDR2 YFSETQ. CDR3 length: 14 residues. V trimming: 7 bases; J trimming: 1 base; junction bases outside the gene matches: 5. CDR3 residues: CASRGGLRTDTQYF. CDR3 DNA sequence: TGCGCCAGCCGCGGGGGGCTTCGCACAGATACGCAGTATTTT.

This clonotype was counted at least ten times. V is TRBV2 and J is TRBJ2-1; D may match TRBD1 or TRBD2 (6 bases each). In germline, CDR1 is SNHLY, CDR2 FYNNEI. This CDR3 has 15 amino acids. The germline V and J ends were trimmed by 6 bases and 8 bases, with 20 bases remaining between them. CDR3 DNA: TGTGCCAGCAGCGGGGGCCCACCCGCTTACGATGAGCAGTTCTTC. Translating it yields CASSGGPPAYDEQFF.

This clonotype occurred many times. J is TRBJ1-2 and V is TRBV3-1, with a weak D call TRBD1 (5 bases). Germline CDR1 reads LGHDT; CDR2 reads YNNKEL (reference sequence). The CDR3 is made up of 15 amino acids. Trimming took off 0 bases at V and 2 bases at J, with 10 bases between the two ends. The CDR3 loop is CASSQDTGRNYGYTF. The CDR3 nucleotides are TGTGCCAGCAGCCAAGATACAGGCCGGAACTATGGCTACACCTTC.

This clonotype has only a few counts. The CDR3 DNA follows: TGTGCCAGCAGTGACAAGACGAGTAGCCGGGGCAATCAGCCCCAGCATTTT. It encodes CASSDKTSSRGNQPQHF. The chain couples TRBV6-1 to TRBJ1-5; D remains ambiguous. The CDR3 length is 17 residues. The germline gives CDR1 MNHNS, CDR2 SASEGT. V was cut by 3 bases and J by 2 bases, with 17 bases left in between.

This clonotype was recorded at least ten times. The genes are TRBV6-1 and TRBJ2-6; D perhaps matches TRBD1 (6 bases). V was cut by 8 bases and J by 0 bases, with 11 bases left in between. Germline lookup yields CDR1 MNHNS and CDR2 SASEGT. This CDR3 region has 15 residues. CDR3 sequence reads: CASGTGNSGANVLTF. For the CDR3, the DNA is TGTGCCAGCGGAACAGGGAACTCTGGGGCCAACGTCCTGACTTTC.

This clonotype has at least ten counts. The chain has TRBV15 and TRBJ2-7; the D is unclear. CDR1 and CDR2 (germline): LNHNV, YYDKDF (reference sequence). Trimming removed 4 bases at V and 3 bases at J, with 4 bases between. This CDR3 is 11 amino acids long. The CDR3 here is CATSTSYEQYF. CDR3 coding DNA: TGTGCCACCAGCACGAGCTACGAGCAGTACTTC.

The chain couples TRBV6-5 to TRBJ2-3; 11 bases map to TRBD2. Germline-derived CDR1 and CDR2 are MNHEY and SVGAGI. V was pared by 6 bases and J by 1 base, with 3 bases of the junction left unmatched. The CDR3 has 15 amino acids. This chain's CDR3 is CASSRGLAGTDTQYF. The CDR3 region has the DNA TGTGCCAGCAGCAGGGGACTAGCGGGCACAGATACGCAGTATTTT.

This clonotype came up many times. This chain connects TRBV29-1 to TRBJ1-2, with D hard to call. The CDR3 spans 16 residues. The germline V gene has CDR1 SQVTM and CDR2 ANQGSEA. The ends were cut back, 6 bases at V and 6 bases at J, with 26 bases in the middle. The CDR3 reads CSVTIATPGFSDGYTF. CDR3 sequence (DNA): TGCAGCGTAACTATCGCCACCCCGGGGTTCAGCGATGGCTACACCTTC.

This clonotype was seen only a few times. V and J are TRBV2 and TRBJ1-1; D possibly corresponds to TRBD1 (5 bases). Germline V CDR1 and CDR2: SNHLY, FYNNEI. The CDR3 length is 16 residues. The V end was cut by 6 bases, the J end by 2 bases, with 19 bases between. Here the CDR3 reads CASRLRGGRDNTEAFF. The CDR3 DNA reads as TGTGCCAGCAGACTCCGTGGGGGGAGGGATAACACTGAAGCTTTCTTT.

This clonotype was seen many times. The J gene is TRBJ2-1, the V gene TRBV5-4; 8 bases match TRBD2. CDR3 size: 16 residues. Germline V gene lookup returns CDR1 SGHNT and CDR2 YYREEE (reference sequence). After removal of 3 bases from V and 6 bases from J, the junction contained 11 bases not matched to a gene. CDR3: CASSWGAAGVSNEQFF. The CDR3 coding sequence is TGTGCCAGCAGCTGGGGGGCAGCGGGGGTTTCCAATGAGCAGTTCTTC. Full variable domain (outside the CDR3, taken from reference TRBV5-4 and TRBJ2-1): ETGVTQSPTHLIKTRGQQVTLRCSSQSGHNTVSWYQQALGQGPQFIFQYYREEENGRGNFPPRFSGLQFPNYSSELNVNALELDDSALYLCASSWGAAGVSNEQFFGPGTRLTVL.

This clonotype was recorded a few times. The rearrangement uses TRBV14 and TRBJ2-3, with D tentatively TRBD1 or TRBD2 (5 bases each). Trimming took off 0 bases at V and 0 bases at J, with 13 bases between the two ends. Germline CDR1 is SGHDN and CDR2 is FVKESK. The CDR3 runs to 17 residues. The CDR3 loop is CASSQDARGWSTDTQYF. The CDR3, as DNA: TGTGCCAGCAGCCAAGATGCCCGGGGCTGGAGCACAGATACGCAGTATTTT.

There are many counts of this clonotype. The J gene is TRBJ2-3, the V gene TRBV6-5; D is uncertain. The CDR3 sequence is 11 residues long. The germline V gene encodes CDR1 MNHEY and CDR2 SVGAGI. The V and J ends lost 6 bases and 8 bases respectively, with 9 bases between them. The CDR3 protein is CASRSYVTQYF. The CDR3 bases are TGTGCCAGCAGGTCATATGTTACGCAGTATTTT.

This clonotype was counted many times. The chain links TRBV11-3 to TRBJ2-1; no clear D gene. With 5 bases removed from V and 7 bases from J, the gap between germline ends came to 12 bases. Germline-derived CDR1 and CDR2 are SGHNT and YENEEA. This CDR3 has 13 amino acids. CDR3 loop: CASSLGMENEQFF. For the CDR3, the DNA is TGTGCCAGCAGCCTCGGAATGGAGAATGAGCAGTTCTTC.

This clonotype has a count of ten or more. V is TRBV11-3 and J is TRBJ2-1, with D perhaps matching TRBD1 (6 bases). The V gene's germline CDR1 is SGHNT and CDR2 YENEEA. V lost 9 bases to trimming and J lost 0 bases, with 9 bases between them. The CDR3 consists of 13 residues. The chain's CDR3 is CASGQSSYNEQFF. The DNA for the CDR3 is TGTGCCAGTGGACAGAGCTCCTACAATGAGCAGTTCTTC.

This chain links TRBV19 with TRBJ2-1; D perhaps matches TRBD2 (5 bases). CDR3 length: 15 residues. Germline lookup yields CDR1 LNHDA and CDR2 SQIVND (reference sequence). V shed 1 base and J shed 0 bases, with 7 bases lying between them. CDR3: CASSIAGSSYNEQFF. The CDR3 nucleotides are TGTGCCAGTAGTATAGCGGGGAGCTCCTACAATGAGCAGTTCTTC.

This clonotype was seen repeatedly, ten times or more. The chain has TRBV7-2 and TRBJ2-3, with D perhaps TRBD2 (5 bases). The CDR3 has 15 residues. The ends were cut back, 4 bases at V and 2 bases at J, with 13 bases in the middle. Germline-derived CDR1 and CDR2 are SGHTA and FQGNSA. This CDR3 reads CASSSIGGTTDTQYF. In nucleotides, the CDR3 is TGTGCCAGCAGCTCGATTGGAGGAACCACAGATACGCAGTATTTT.

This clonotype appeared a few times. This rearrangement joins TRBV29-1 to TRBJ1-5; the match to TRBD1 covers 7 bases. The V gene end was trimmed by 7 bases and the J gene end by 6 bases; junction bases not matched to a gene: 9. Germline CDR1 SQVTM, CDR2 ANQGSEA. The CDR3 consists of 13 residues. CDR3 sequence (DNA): TGCAGCGCTCTGACAGGGTTGGGTCAGCCCCAGCATTTT. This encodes CSALTGLGQPQHF.

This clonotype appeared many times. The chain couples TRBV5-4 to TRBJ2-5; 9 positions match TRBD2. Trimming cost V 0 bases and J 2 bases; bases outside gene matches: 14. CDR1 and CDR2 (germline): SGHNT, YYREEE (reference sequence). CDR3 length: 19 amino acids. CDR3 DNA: TGTGCCAGCAGCTTGGGTGGTTCGCTAGCGGGGCGACGACAAGAGACCCAGTACTTC. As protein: CASSLGGSLAGRRQETQYF.

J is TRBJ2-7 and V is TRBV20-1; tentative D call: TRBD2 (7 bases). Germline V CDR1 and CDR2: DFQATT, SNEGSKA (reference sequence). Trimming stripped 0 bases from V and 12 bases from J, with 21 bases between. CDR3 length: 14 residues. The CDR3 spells CSARDRSRGGGLYF. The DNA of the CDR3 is TGCAGTGCTAGAGATCGGTCAAGGGGGGGAGGGTTGTACTTC.

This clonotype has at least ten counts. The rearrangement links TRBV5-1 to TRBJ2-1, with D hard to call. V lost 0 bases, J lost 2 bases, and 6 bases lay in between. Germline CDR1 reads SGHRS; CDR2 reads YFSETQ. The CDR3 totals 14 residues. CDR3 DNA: TGCGCCAGCAGCTTGGGACCTACCTACAATGAGCAGTTCTTC. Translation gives CASSLGPTYNEQFF.

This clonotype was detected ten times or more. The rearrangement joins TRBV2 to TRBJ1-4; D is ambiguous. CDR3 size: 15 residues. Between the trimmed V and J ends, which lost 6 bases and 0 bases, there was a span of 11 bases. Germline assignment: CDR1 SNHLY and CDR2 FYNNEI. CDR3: CASRAGDATNEKLFF. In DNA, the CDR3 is TGTGCCAGCAGGGCCGGGGATGCAACTAATGAAAAACTGTTTTTT. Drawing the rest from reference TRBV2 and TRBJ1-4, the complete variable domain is EPEVTQTPSHQVTQMGQEVILRCVPISNHLYFYWYRQILGQKVEFLVSFYNNEISEKSEIFDDQFSVERPDGSNFTLKIRSTKLEDSAMYFCASRAGDATNEKLFFGSGTQLSVL.

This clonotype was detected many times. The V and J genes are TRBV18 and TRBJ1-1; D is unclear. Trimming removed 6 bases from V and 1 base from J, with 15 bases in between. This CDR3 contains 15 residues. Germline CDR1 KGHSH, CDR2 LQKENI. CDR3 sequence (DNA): TGTGCCAGCTCCCAAGAGCGCGGCGGGAACACTGAAGCTTTCTTT. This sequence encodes CASSQERGGNTEAFF.

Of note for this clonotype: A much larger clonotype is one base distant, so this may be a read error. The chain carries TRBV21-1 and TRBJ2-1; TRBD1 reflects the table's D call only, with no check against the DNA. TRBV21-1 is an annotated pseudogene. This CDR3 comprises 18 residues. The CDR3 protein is CASSPGEVERPCYNEQFF. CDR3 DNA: TGTGCCAGCAGCCCAGGGGAGGTTGAGCGGCCATGTTACAATGAGCAGTTCTTC.

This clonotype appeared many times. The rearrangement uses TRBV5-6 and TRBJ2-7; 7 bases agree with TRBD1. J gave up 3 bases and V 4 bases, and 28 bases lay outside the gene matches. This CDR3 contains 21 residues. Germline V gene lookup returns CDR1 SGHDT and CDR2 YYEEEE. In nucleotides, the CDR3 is TGTGCCAGCAGCCCGAGCGTTGGGGCAGGGGGATCCGAATTGATCCTCTACGAGCAGTACTTC. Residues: CASSPSVGAGGSELILYEQYF.

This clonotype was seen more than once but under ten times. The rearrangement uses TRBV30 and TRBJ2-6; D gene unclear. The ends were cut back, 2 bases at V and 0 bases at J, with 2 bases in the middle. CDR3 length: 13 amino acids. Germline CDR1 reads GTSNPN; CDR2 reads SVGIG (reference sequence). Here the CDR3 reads CAWSTSGANVLTF. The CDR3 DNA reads TGTGCCTGGAGTACCTCTGGGGCCAACGTCCTGACTTTC.

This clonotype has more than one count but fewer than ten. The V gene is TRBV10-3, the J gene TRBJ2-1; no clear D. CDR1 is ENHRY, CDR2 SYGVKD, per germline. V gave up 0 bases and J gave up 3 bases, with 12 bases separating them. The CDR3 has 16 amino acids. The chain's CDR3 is CAISESRHSDYNEQFF. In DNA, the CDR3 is TGTGCCATCAGTGAGTCGAGGCACTCGGACTACAATGAGCAGTTCTTC.

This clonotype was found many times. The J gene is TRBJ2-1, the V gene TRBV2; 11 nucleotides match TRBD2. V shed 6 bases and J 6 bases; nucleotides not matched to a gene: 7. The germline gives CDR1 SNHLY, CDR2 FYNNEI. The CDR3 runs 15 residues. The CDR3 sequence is CASSSLAGGGNEQFF. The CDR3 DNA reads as TGTGCCAGCAGCTCTCTAGCGGGGGGTGGCAATGAGCAGTTCTTC. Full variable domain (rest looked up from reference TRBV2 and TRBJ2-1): EPEVTQTPSHQVTQMGQEVILRCVPISNHLYFYWYRQILGQKVEFLVSFYNNEISEKSEIFDDQFSVERPDGSNFTLKIRSTKLEDSAMYFCASSSLAGGGNEQFFGPGTRLTVL.

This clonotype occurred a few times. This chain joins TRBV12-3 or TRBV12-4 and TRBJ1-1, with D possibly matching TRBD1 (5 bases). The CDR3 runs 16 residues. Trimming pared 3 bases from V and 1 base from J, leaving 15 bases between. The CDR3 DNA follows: TGTGCCAGCAGTTTCACACCCCTCGGGACGAACACTGAAGCTTTCTTT. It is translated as CASSFTPLGTNTEAFF.